Each of the 20 T cell receptor beta chains below was sequenced from the same sample in a study of blood T cell repertoires in COVID-19 (dated by TCRdb to the early 2020s). The library was obtained by the immunoSEQ multiplex PCR assay. TCRdb took over this immuneACCESS table, retaining in-frame rearrangements with V and J assigned. Such tables are incomplete; in checked studies, under half of the missing clones stem from an unresolved V gene, and the remainder is unexplained. The sample table records 250,000 to 350,000 clones; about 81% of these occur just once. Approximately 1.5% of the sample is held by the ten biggest clonotypes. The material sequenced was peripheral blood. The receptor source for this set is a human donor with COVID-19, enrolled during active disease. The donor label of this sample is uncertain.

Only a few counts were recorded for this clone. The J gene is TRBJ1-2, the V gene TRBV2, with D maybe TRBD1 (5 bases). The CDR3 covers 13 residues. CDR1 is SNHLY, CDR2 FYNNEI, per germline. Trimming cost V 4 bases and J 3 bases, with 9 bases left between them. CDR3 in DNA: TGTGCCAGCAGTGGTAGCAGGGACTATGGCTACACCTTC. Translating gives CASSGSRDYGYTF.

The rearrangement uses TRBV18 and TRBJ2-1; D might be TRBD1 (6 bases). CDR3 size: 13 residues. The germline V gene encodes CDR1 KGHSH and CDR2 LQKENI. V was shortened by 1 base and J by 10 bases, with 11 bases between the two germline ends. The CDR3 bases are TGTGCCAGCTCACCACAACAGGGCGGGGAGCAGTTCTTC. Protein product: CASSPQQGGEQFF.

J is TRBJ2-1 and V is TRBV19, with 9 positions matching TRBD2. Germline CDR1 and CDR2: LNHDA and SQIVND (reference sequence). The CDR3 loop spans 15 amino acids. V was clipped by 4 bases and J by 1 base; unmatched bases: 2. CDR3: CASSTTSGSYNEQFF. The CDR3 region has the DNA TGTGCCAGTAGTACTACTAGCGGGTCCTACAATGAGCAGTTCTTC.

This chain joins TRBV6-4 and TRBJ2-1; the D gene is possibly TRBD1 (5 bases). Deletions cut 5 bases from V and 9 bases from J, with 14 bases between. The V gene's germline CDR1 is MRHNA and CDR2 SNTAGT. This CDR3 has 13 amino acids. DNA for the CDR3: TGTGCCAGCAGTCTCGGACAATGGGGTGAGCAGTTCTTC. It codes for CASSLGQWGEQFF.

The chain is built from TRBV4-3 and TRBJ1-6; TRBD1 is a possible D gene (5 bases). The CDR3 runs to 17 residues. Trimming removed 1 base from V and 10 bases from J, with 20 bases in between. The germline gives CDR1 LGHNA, CDR2 YSLEER. This CDR3 is CASSQGAARAGKSPLHF. CDR3 DNA: TGCGCCAGCAGCCAAGGTGCTGCCAGGGCAGGGAAGTCACCCCTCCACTTT.

The genes are TRBV21-1 and TRBJ1-3; the D call in the table, TRBD1, was not verified against the DNA. TRBV21-1 is described as a pseudogene. This CDR3 is built from 18 residues. The CDR3 DNA reads TGTGCCAGCAGCCGCCCCAGGCGTTCCCTTTACTCTGGAAACACCATATATTTT. Its protein is CASSRPRRSLYSGNTIYF.

For this clone: The same CDR3 is also encoded by other DNA sequences in this sample. V usage is TRBV5-1 and J usage is TRBJ2-7; 14 nucleotides agree with TRBD2. CDR3 length equals 16 residues. V was clipped by 2 bases and J by 4 bases; unmatched bases: 5. The germline gives CDR1 SGHRS, CDR2 YFSETQ. CDR3 sequence (DNA): TGCGCCAGCAGCTTAGGACTAGCGGGAGGAGGGTACGAGCAGTACTTC. The encoded protein is CASSLGLAGGGYEQYF.

This rearrangement joins TRBV6-5 to TRBJ2-1; 7 nucleotides align to TRBD2. CDR3 length: 15 amino acids. Germline V lookup: CDR1 MNHEY, CDR2 SVGAGI. The ends lost 6 bases at V and 0 bases at J; junction bases unmatched: 5. This CDR3 is CASSVVAGSYNEQFF. The CDR3 bases are TGTGCCAGCAGCGTAGTAGCGGGCTCCTACAATGAGCAGTTCTTC.

V usage is TRBV7-6 and J usage is TRBJ2-5; 12 nucleotides align to TRBD2. Trimming removed 5 bases from V and 5 bases from J; junction bases left unmatched: 9. The V gene's germline CDR1 is SGHVS and CDR2 FNYEAQ. This CDR3 spans 16 amino acids. CDR3 sequence reads: CASSLQTSGSRETQYF. The CDR3 DNA is TGTGCCAGCAGCCTCCAGACTAGCGGGAGTCGGGAGACCCAGTACTTC.

This clone was detected only once. The chain combines TRBV19 with TRBJ1-6; 8 nucleotides agree with TRBD1. Unmatched junction bases numbered 4, after V lost 4 bases and J lost 8 bases. From germline, CDR1 is LNHDA and CDR2 SQIVND (reference sequence). The CDR3 loop spans 14 amino acids. CDR3 bases: TGTGCCAGTAGTACACAGGGGGGAGATTCACCCCTCCACTTT. It specifies CASSTQGGDSPLHF.

V gene TRBV28 combines with J gene TRBJ1-2; 10 nucleotides match TRBD1. Per germline, CDR1 MDHEN and CDR2 SYDVKM. Trimming cost V 4 bases and J 3 bases; bases outside gene matches: 5. This CDR3 contains 15 residues. This CDR3 is CASSSDRGHYYGYTF. The CDR3 nucleotides read TGTGCCAGCAGTTCAGACAGGGGGCACTACTATGGCTACACCTTC.

The genes are TRBV5-1 and TRBJ2-7; the match to TRBD1 covers 10 bases. Unmatched junction bases numbered 2, after V lost 0 bases and J lost 5 bases. This CDR3 is 14 amino acids long. The germline CDR1 and CDR2 sequences are SGHRS and YFSETQ. This chain's CDR3 is CASSLGQGANEQYF. As DNA, the CDR3 is TGCGCCAGCAGCTTGGGACAGGGGGCCAACGAGCAGTACTTC.

This clone has only one observation. The V and J genes are TRBV5-1 and TRBJ2-7, with TRBD1 matching over 9 bases. V dropped 2 bases and J dropped 0; count of bases not matched to a gene: 6. The germline V gene encodes CDR1 SGHRS and CDR2 YFSETQ. This CDR3 spans 16 amino acids. The CDR3 DNA is TGCGCCAGCAGCTTATCCGGGACAGGGACCTCCTACGAGCAGTACTTC. Translation: CASSLSGTGTSYEQYF.

As for this clone: This sample includes further DNA sequences coding for the same CDR3. The J gene is TRBJ2-7, the V gene TRBV7-8, with a weak D call TRBD1 (6 bases). The germline V and J ends were trimmed by 1 base and 1 base, with 8 bases remaining between them. The V gene's germline CDR1 is SGHVS and CDR2 FQNEAQ. The CDR3 is 14 amino acids. CDR3 sequence: CASSLDGQSYEQYF. In nucleotides, the CDR3 is TGTGCCAGCAGCTTAGACGGACAGTCCTACGAGCAGTACTTC.

This chain uses TRBV10-2 with TRBJ2-5; 8 bases line up with TRBD2. The CDR3 is 14 amino acids. The germline V gene has CDR1 WSHSY and CDR2 SAAADI. Trimming removed 11 bases from V and 2 bases from J; junction bases left unmatched: 10. The CDR3 region is CAAGIAGGQETQYF. DNA for the CDR3: TGCGCCGCCGGGATTGCGGGAGGACAAGAGACCCAGTACTTC.

This clone was observed a handful of times. This sequence joins TRBV7-2 and TRBJ2-1; 10 bases line up with TRBD2. The trim removed 4 bases at V and 3 bases at J, leaving 3 bases unmatched. The CDR3 spans 15 residues. Germline V gives CDR1 SGHTA, CDR2 FQGNSA. In DNA form, the CDR3 reads TGTGCCAGCAGCTGGTCTAGCGGGAGCTACAATGAGCAGTTCTTC. Protein sequence: CASSWSSGSYNEQFF.

The chain couples TRBV28 to TRBJ1-2, with D unresolved. Germline V gene sequence: CDR1 MDHEN, CDR2 SYDVKM. V lost 5 bases, J lost 1 base, and 11 bases lay in between. The CDR3 spans 14 residues. The CDR3 region has the DNA TGTGCCAGCAGTCCCCCCGGGGTTAACTATGGCTACACCTTC. It encodes CASSPPGVNYGYTF.

The rearrangement uses TRBV6-1 and TRBJ1-5, with D possibly being TRBD1 (5 bases). With 3 bases removed from V and 6 bases from J, the gap between germline ends came to 15 bases. Per the germline V gene, CDR1 is MNHNS and CDR2 is SASEGT. This CDR3 comprises 15 residues. The CDR3 loop reads CASSDWGGPGQPQHF. In DNA form, the CDR3 reads TGTGCCAGCAGTGATTGGGGGGGTCCTGGTCAGCCCCAGCATTTT.

Only one count was recorded for this clone. This sequence joins TRBV9 and TRBJ2-1; D is perhaps TRBD2 (6 bases). V was cut by 4 bases and J by 7 bases, with 15 bases left in between. The CDR3 runs to 14 residues. CDR1 and CDR2 from the germline V gene are SGDLS and YYNGEE. The CDR3 nucleotides read TGTGCCAGCAGCCCAGCCTATGGGGGGAATGAGCAGTTCTTC. Amino acid sequence: CASSPAYGGNEQFF.

The gene calls are TRBV11-2 and TRBJ2-5; D possibly corresponds to TRBD2 (6 bases). This CDR3 is 14 amino acids long. V was pared by 6 bases and J by 2 bases, with 13 bases between. CDR1 and CDR2 (germline): SGHAT, FQNNGV. The CDR3 DNA reads as TGTGCCAGCAGTTTCGGGACTTCGCAAGAGACCCAGTACTTC. Amino acids: CASSFGTSQETQYF.